This entry features one T cell receptor beta chain sequence. The antigen remains unidentified. Using quantitative 5'-RACE with molecular barcodes, the authors made TCR beta libraries. TCRdb processed the 5' RACE reads anew with MiXCR; each CDR3 protein has one entry. The repertoire consists of 200,000 to 250,000 distinct CDR3 sequences, with roughly 18% occurring once and the leading ten covering approximately 40%. This sample was included in a study of CD8 T cells in ankylosing spondylitis. Points from the study as a whole: Matched synovial fluid from ankylosing spondylitis patients was reported to be enriched for disease-linked clones. Those disease-linked clones were CD8+; they were also relatively rare in peripheral blood. A motif of seven or eight highly homologous TCR beta variants was seen as apparently characteristic of ankylosing spondylitis blood.

Germline CDR1 SGHTA, CDR2 FQGTGA. The CDR3 loop spans 15 amino acids. J gave up 6 bases and V 3 bases, and 4 bases lay outside the gene matches. What was sequenced was blood, either unsorted or a sorted T cell fraction (not recorded which). V gene TRBV7-3 combines with J gene TRBJ2-1; 11 positions match TRBD2. The TCR originated in a male donor with ankylosing spondylitis. The CDR3: CASSFSGGASNEQFF. Here the CDR3 DNA reads TGTGCCAGCAGCTTTAGCGGGGGGGCATCCAATGAGCAGTTCTTC.